The 22 T cell receptor beta chains in this list originate from one sample, sequenced in a study of blood T cell repertoires in COVID-19. Repertoires were generated with immunoSEQ multiplex PCR, while TCRdb's copy carries only in-frame clones and drops some. The data hold fewer than 300,000 clones, with approximately 77% observed a single time. What was sequenced was peripheral blood. These receptors were obtained from a woman aged 18-35 years with acute or convalescent COVID-19.

The chain combines TRBV15 with TRBJ2-1, with 11 positions matching TRBD2. Losses at the gene ends were 5 bases for V and 4 bases for J; bases not matched to a gene: 7. Germline assignment: CDR1 LNHNV and CDR2 YYDKDF (reference sequence). The CDR3 extends over 16 amino acids. CDR3 in amino acids: CATSGNSGRVYNEQFF. CDR3 DNA: TGTGCCACCAGCGGAAATAGCGGGAGGGTTTACAATGAGCAGTTCTTC.

This sequence joins TRBV6-1 and TRBJ1-6; D is uncertain. The V gene's germline CDR1 is MNHNS and CDR2 SASEGT. Trimming shortened V by 3 bases and J by 0 bases, and 12 bases separated the two germline ends. The length of the CDR3 is 17 residues. CDR3: CASSDRFLSSYNSPLHF. The CDR3 bases are TGTGCCAGCAGTGACCGTTTTCTAAGCTCCTATAATTCACCCCTCCACTTT.

The V and J genes are TRBV29-1 and TRBJ2-5, with 12 bases aligning to TRBD2. V gave up 6 bases and J gave up 5 bases; unmatched junction bases: 7. The CDR3 is 14 amino acids. In germline, CDR1 is SQVTM, CDR2 ANQGSEA. CDR3 residues: CSVPLAGGWETQYF. The CDR3 region has the DNA TGCAGCGTCCCTCTAGCGGGAGGGTGGGAGACCCAGTACTTC.

V and J are TRBV2 and TRBJ2-1; 7 bases agree with TRBD2. Germline lookup yields CDR1 SNHLY and CDR2 FYNNEI. The CDR3 spans 15 residues. V lost 6 bases and J lost 1; bases outside the gene matches: 6. For the CDR3, the DNA is TGTGCCAGCAGAGGGCGGGAGAGGTCCTACAATGAGCAGTTCTTC. Translating it yields CASRGRERSYNEQFF.

The chain is built from TRBV7-2 and TRBJ1-1; D may be TRBD1 (5 bases). CDR3 size: 15 residues. Germline V gives CDR1 SGHTA, CDR2 FQGNSA. The V end lost 1 base, the J end lost 0 bases, and 9 bases lay between the germline ends. CDR3 amino acids: CASSLGAGMNTEAFF. The CDR3 bases are TGTGCCAGCAGCTTAGGGGCAGGGATGAACACTGAAGCTTTCTTT. The whole variable domain, filled in from reference TRBV7-2 and TRBJ1-1, reads GAGVSQSPSNKVTEKGKDVELRCDPISGHTALYWYRQSLGQGLEFLIYFQGNSAPDKSGLPSDRFSAERTGGSVSTLTIQRTQQEDSAVYLCASSLGAGMNTEAFFGQGTRLTVV.

The chain uses TRBV25-1 and TRBJ1-3, with a tentative D call TRBD1 (5 bases). The germline V gene encodes CDR1 MGHDK and CDR2 SYGVNS. This CDR3 has 13 amino acids. Deletions cut 8 bases from V and 0 bases from J, with 8 bases between. The CDR3, as DNA: TGTGCCAGCGCGGGGGACTCTGGAAACACCATATATTTT. It codes for CASAGDSGNTIYF.

This chain links TRBV7-9 with TRBJ1-4; weak D call: TRBD1 (6 bases). The germline V gene has CDR1 SEHNR and CDR2 FQNEAQ (reference sequence). CDR3 length: 15 amino acids. V was cut by 7 bases and J by 0 bases, with 12 bases left in between. Here the CDR3 reads CASIGQGTTNEKLFF. The CDR3 region has the DNA TGTGCCAGCATTGGCCAGGGGACAACTAATGAAAAACTGTTTTTT.

V gene TRBV7-9 combines with J gene TRBJ2-5; D not resolved. The V gene's germline CDR1 is SEHNR and CDR2 FQNEAQ (reference sequence). V lost 2 bases, J lost 5 bases, and 6 bases lay in between. This CDR3 has 12 amino acids. The CDR3 nucleotides are TGTGCCAGCAGCTTACGCAGGGAGACCCAGTACTTC. It specifies CASSLRRETQYF. The whole variable domain, filled in from reference TRBV7-9 and TRBJ2-5, reads DTGVSQNPRHKITKRGQNVTFRCDPISEHNRLYWYRQTLGQGPEFLTYFQNEAQLEKSRLLSDRFSAERPKGSFSTLEIQRTEQGDSAMYLCASSLRRETQYFGPGTRLLVL.

The rearrangement uses TRBV7-9 and TRBJ2-2, with D possibly matching TRBD1 (5 bases). There are 15 residues in the CDR3. The V gene's germline CDR1 is SEHNR and CDR2 FQNEAQ (reference sequence). Trimming took off 1 base at V and 4 bases at J, with 10 bases between the two ends. This CDR3 is CASSLGQPGTGELFF. The CDR3 region has the DNA TGTGCCAGCAGCTTAGGACAGCCGGGCACCGGGGAGCTGTTTTTT.

This clone occurred a few times. V is TRBV6-5 and J is TRBJ1-5; unclear D gene. V lost 10 bases and J lost 7, with 20 bases in between. The CDR3 totals 14 residues. Germline V gene lookup returns CDR1 MNHEY and CDR2 SVGAGI. The CDR3, as DNA: TGTGCCACATGGGCTAGTGGCAGAGGGCAGCCCCAGCATTTT. As protein: CATWASGRGQPQHF.

J is TRBJ1-3 and V is TRBV6-2 or TRBV6-3; D is undetermined. CDR3 length: 15 amino acids. Trimming took off 0 bases at V and 0 bases at J, with 6 bases between the two ends. Germline-derived CDR1 and CDR2 are MNHEY and SVGEGT. The CDR3 loop is CASSYSETSGNTIYF. The CDR3 DNA reads as TGTGCCAGCAGTTACTCGGAGACCTCTGGAAACACCATATATTTT.

The rearrangement links TRBV6-5 to TRBJ2-1, with unresolved D. The CDR3 contains 15 residues. Germline values: CDR1 MNHEY, CDR2 SVGAGI. Trimming left V 5 bases short and J 2 bases short, with 13 bases between. This CDR3 is CASSPTPLTYNEQFF. In DNA, the CDR3 is TGTGCCAGCAGTCCGACTCCTCTGACCTACAATGAGCAGTTCTTC.

The J gene is TRBJ2-3, the V gene TRBV5-1; 8 bases agree with TRBD2. V shed 0 bases, J shed 4 bases, and the junction held 4 bases outside the gene matches. Germline V gene data show CDR1 as SGHRS and CDR2 as YFSETQ. This CDR3 has 15 amino acids. CDR3 nucleotides: TGCGCCAGCAGCTTGGGGACTAGCTTCGCAGATACGCAGTATTTT. This gives the protein CASSLGTSFADTQYF.

The DNA of the CDR3 is TGTGCCAGCAGTGGCTGGACAGAAGCTTTCTTT. Protein sequence: CASSGWTEAFF. The V call is TRBV25-1, the J call TRBJ1-1; D perhaps matches TRBD1 (5 bases). The germline V gene has CDR1 MGHDK and CDR2 SYGVNS. The V end lost 4 bases, the J end lost 8 bases, and 8 bases lay between the germline ends. The CDR3 has 11 amino acids.

The chain carries TRBV5-1 and TRBJ2-2; 7 bases map to TRBD2. V was clipped by 5 bases and J by 5 bases; unmatched bases: 9. CDR3 size: 15 residues. The germline V gene has CDR1 SGHRS and CDR2 YFSETQ. The DNA for the CDR3 is TGCGCCAGCAGATGGGGGAGGGCCCGGACCGGGGAGCTGTTTTTT. It encodes CASRWGRARTGELFF.

The rearrangement links TRBV7-9 to TRBJ1-4; possible D gene TRBD1, 5 bases. Germline V gives CDR1 SEHNR, CDR2 FQNEAQ (reference sequence). Trimming removed 5 bases from V and 3 bases from J, with 10 bases in between. This CDR3 has 14 amino acids. The CDR3 loop reads CASSQTAANEKLFF. CDR3 sequence (DNA): TGTGCCAGCAGCCAGACAGCTGCTAATGAAAAACTGTTTTTT.

The chain combines TRBV5-4 with TRBJ2-2; 13 nucleotides agree with TRBD2. CDR3 length: 17 residues. In germline, CDR1 is SGHNT, CDR2 YYREEE (reference sequence). V shed 4 bases and J 5 bases; nucleotides not matched to a gene: 8. CDR3 DNA: TGTGCCAGCAGCCGTACTACTAGCGGGAGGGGTACCGGGGAGCTGTTTTTT. This translates into CASSRTTSGRGTGELFF.

This chain connects TRBV6-4 to TRBJ2-7; 8 nucleotides match TRBD2. Trimming removed 3 bases from V and 6 bases from J; junction bases left unmatched: 4. The CDR3 runs 13 residues. CDR1 and CDR2 (germline): MRHNA, SNTAGT. The CDR3, as DNA: TGTGCCAGCAGTGAAACCAGCGGGAGCGAGCAGTACTTC. Translated, it gives CASSETSGSEQYF.

The V call is TRBV12-3 or TRBV12-4, the J call TRBJ1-2; no reliable D call. V lost 3 bases, J lost 8 bases, and 10 bases lay in between. The CDR3 is 12 residues long. The CDR3 DNA is TGTGCCAGCAGTTTGGAGCATTCGGGCTACACCTTC. Encoded protein: CASSLEHSGYTF.

The chain couples TRBV28 to TRBJ2-7; no firm D call. The V and J ends lost 6 bases and 3 bases respectively, with 18 bases between them. The CDR3 extends over 15 amino acids. In germline, CDR1 is MDHEN, CDR2 SYDVKM. CDR3 in amino acids: CASRPQPGSGYEQYF. CDR3 sequence (DNA): TGTGCCAGCAGGCCCCAGCCAGGTTCAGGCTACGAGCAGTACTTC.

V gene TRBV23-1 combines with J gene TRBJ2-7; D perhaps matches TRBD1 (5 bases). TRBV23-1 is marked as an open reading frame, function uncertain. V was clipped by 0 bases and J by 0 bases, with 12 bases between them. The CDR3 spans 16 residues. CDR3 sequence (DNA): TGCGCCAGCAGTCAATCGGAACAGGCGTCCTCCTACGAGCAGTACTTC. Amino acid sequence: CASSQSEQASSYEQYF.

This chain uses TRBV15 with TRBJ1-2; D gene unclear. V was pared by 0 bases and J by 3 bases, with 5 bases between. This CDR3 contains 13 residues. Germline V gene sequence: CDR1 LNHNV, CDR2 YYDKDF (reference sequence). The DNA for the CDR3 is TGTGCCACCAGCAGAGAGTACTACTATGGCTACACCTTC. Protein product: CATSREYYYGYTF.